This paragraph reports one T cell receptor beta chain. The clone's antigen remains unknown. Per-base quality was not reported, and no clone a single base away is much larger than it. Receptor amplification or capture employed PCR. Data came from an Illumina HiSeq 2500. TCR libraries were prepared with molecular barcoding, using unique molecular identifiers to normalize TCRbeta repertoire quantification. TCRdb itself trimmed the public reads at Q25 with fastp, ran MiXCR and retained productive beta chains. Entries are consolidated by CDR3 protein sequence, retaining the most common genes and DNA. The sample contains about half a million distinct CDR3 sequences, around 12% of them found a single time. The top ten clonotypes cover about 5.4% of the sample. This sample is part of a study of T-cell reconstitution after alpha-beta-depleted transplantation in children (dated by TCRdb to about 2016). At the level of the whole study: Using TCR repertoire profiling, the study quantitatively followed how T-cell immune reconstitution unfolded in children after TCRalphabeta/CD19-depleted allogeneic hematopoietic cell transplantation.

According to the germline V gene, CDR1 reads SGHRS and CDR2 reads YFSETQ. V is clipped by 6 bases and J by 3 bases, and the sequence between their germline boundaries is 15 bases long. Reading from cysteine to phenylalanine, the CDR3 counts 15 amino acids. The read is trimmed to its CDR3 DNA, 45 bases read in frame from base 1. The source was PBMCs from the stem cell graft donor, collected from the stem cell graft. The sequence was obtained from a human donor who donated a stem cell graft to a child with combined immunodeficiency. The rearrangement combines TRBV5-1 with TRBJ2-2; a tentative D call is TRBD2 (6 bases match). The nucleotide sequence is TGCGCCAGCACCCTATTCCAGCGGGACACCGGGGAGCTGTTTTTT. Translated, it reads CASTLFQRDTGELFF.